Below, 28 T cell receptor beta chains from the same sample are listed, as sequenced in a study of blood T cell repertoires in COVID-19. Method: immunoSEQ multiplex PCR; TCRdb's copy keeps in-frame clones and lacks some. Of 110,000 to 150,000 clones detected, around 82% appear once; the ten largest clones hold 5% to 7%. Sequenced material: PBMCs or T cells enriched from blood (not recorded which). These receptors came from a man aged 40-55 years with acute COVID-19.

V gene TRBV7-9 combines with J gene TRBJ1-5, with 7 bases aligning to TRBD1. This CDR3 contains 14 residues. The V gene's germline CDR1 is SEHNR and CDR2 FQNEAQ (reference sequence). The V gene end was trimmed by 4 bases and the J gene end by 10 bases; junction bases not matched to a gene: 10. The DNA for the CDR3 is TGTGCCAGCAGCTCGACGACAGGGCTCGGTCCCCAGCATTTT. Its protein product is CASSSTTGLGPQHF.

The chain uses TRBV7-8 and TRBJ2-1, with 7 bases matching TRBD2. Trimming removed 3 bases from V and 3 bases from J; junction bases left unmatched: 2. The CDR3 has 14 residues. The germline V gene encodes CDR1 SGHVS and CDR2 FQNEAQ. The CDR3 nucleotides read TGTGCCAGCAGCTTTCGCGGGGGCTACAATGAGCAGTTCTTC. Encoded protein: CASSFRGGYNEQFF.

The chain has TRBV27 and TRBJ2-5; 9 positions match TRBD2. Germline-derived CDR1 and CDR2 are MNHEY and SMNVEV (reference sequence). This CDR3 has 15 amino acids. J lost 5 bases, V lost 5 bases, and 9 bases had no gene match. CDR3 in DNA: TGTGCCAGCAGTCCAATTAGCGGGAGTGGGGAGACCCAGTACTTC. It yields the protein CASSPISGSGETQYF.

This chain connects TRBV27 to TRBJ1-2; perhaps TRBD1 as D (6 bases). The germline CDR1 and CDR2 sequences are MNHEY and SMNVEV (reference sequence). CDR3 length: 14 residues. The V and J ends lost 2 bases and 5 bases respectively, with 12 bases between them. CDR3 residues: CASSLRGRGYGYTF. For the CDR3, the DNA is TGTGCCAGCAGTTTACGGGGGCGGGGGTATGGCTACACCTTC.

This sequence joins TRBV9 and TRBJ1-2; tentative D call: TRBD1 (5 bases). Deletions cut 2 bases from V and 4 bases from J, with 12 bases between. This CDR3 region has 14 residues. Germline-derived CDR1 and CDR2 are SGDLS and YYNGEE. CDR3 protein: CASSVSGKGYGYTF. The CDR3, as DNA: TGTGCCAGCAGCGTCTCAGGGAAGGGCTATGGCTACACCTTC.

The chain employs TRBV24-1 and TRBJ2-5, with 8 bases lining up with TRBD1. J gave up 5 bases and V 4 bases, and 11 bases lay outside the gene matches. Germline V CDR1 and CDR2: KGHDR, SFDVKD. The CDR3 has 16 amino acids. CDR3 bases: TGTGCCACCAGTGACCGGACAGGGCTTGATGAGGAGACCCAGTACTTC. Protein sequence: CATSDRTGLDEETQYF.

The chain links TRBV19 to TRBJ1-2; 7 bases agree with TRBD1. Germline V gene lookup returns CDR1 LNHDA and CDR2 SQIVND (reference sequence). The CDR3 spans 15 residues. Trimming cost V 5 bases and J 3 bases; bases outside gene matches: 9. The chain's CDR3 is CASSPRQGLDYGYTF. In DNA form, the CDR3 reads TGTGCCAGTAGTCCTCGACAGGGTTTGGACTATGGCTACACCTTC.

The V gene is TRBV4-3, the J gene TRBJ2-5; D is perhaps TRBD1 (5 bases). The CDR3 spans 13 residues. The germline gives CDR1 LGHNA, CDR2 YSLEER. V lost 3 bases and J 1 base, leaving 6 bases between the germline ends. CDR3: CASSQGRQETQYF. CDR3 sequence (DNA): TGCGCCAGCAGCCAGGGGCGCCAAGAGACCCAGTACTTC.

V usage is TRBV7-8 and J usage is TRBJ1-2; D remains unclear. CDR1 and CDR2 from the germline V gene are SGHVS and FQNEAQ. Trimming took off 5 bases at V and 4 bases at J, with 8 bases between the two ends. The CDR3 runs 12 residues. This CDR3 is CASSPGSYGYTF. The CDR3 region has the DNA TGTGCCAGCAGCCCTGGGAGCTATGGCTACACCTTC.

The sample holds one count of this clone. V gene TRBV29-1 combines with J gene TRBJ2-2; D is perhaps TRBD2 (6 bases). This CDR3 has 16 residues. V lost 0 bases to trimming and J lost 4 bases, with 15 bases between them. Germline V CDR1 and CDR2: SQVTM, ANQGSEA. The CDR3 sequence is CSVEDRSTRATGELFF. The DNA for the CDR3 is TGCAGCGTTGAAGACCGCTCGACTAGAGCCACCGGGGAGCTGTTTTTT.

The V call is TRBV27, the J call TRBJ2-7; tentatively, D is TRBD1 (6 bases). Germline values: CDR1 MNHEY, CDR2 SMNVEV (reference sequence). The CDR3 is made up of 14 amino acids. The V end was cut by 2 bases, the J end by 2 bases, with 10 bases between. The CDR3 region has the DNA TGTGCCAGCAGTTTAATACAGGGTACCTACGAGCAGTACTTC. Amino acid sequence: CASSLIQGTYEQYF.

This chain connects TRBV24-1 to TRBJ2-7; 11 nucleotides match TRBD1. The germline gives CDR1 KGHDR, CDR2 SFDVKD. The CDR3 sequence is 17 residues long. V shed 5 bases and J 0 bases; nucleotides not matched to a gene: 8. The DNA for the CDR3 is TGTGCCACCAGTGGTATGACCGGGACAGGGGGCTCCTACGAGCAGTACTTC. It specifies CATSGMTGTGGSYEQYF.

This clone was counted a few times. The chain joins TRBV7-6 to TRBJ2-1; D might be TRBD2 (6 bases). The V gene lost 6 bases and the J gene lost 7 bases, with 19 bases spanning the gap. The V gene's germline CDR1 is SGHVS and CDR2 FNYEAQ. CDR3 length: 15 residues. The CDR3 DNA sequence: TGTGCCAGCAGTCCCAGGAGGAGGGATAGAAATGAGCAGTTCTTC. Protein sequence: CASSPRRRDRNEQFF.

V usage is TRBV19 and J usage is TRBJ2-5, with 10 bases identical to TRBD2. This CDR3 spans 18 amino acids. From germline, CDR1 is LNHDA and CDR2 SQIVND (reference sequence). V dropped 1 base and J dropped 2; count of bases not matched to a gene: 10. The CDR3 is CASSIVGLAGAAQETQYF. DNA of the CDR3: TGTGCCAGTAGTATAGTGGGTCTAGCGGGGGCCGCACAAGAGACCCAGTACTTC.

V gene TRBV14 combines with J gene TRBJ1-2; D is unresolved. Trimming pared 0 bases from V and 5 bases from J, leaving 16 bases between. The CDR3 is 16 residues long. CDR1 is SGHDN, CDR2 FVKESK, per germline. This CDR3 reads CASSQDLQRVGYGYTF. The CDR3 bases are TGTGCCAGCAGCCAAGATCTCCAGCGGGTCGGGTATGGCTACACCTTC.

The chain joins TRBV7-2 to TRBJ2-5; 7 bases are shared with TRBD2. Germline V gene sequence: CDR1 SGHTA, CDR2 FQGNSA. Trimming cost V 6 bases and J 4 bases; bases outside gene matches: 8. This CDR3 contains 14 residues. CDR3 sequence reads: CASRRGLDVETQYF. The CDR3 region has the DNA TGTGCCAGCAGGCGCGGACTAGATGTAGAGACCCAGTACTTC.

The V call is TRBV24-1, the J call TRBJ1-2, with 10 bases lining up with TRBD1. Trimming removed 2 bases from V and 3 bases from J; junction bases left unmatched: 5. Germline-derived CDR1 and CDR2 are KGHDR and SFDVKD. The CDR3 totals 16 residues. The CDR3 here is CATSDSRQGAYYGYTF. CDR3 nucleotides: TGTGCCACCAGTGATTCAAGACAGGGGGCTTACTATGGCTACACCTTC.

The sample holds a few counts of this clone. The chain uses TRBV7-2 and TRBJ1-3; D gene ambiguous. V lost 2 bases to trimming and J lost 8 bases, with 13 bases between them. The CDR3 runs 14 residues. The germline V gene has CDR1 SGHTA and CDR2 FQGNSA. CDR3 loop: CASSLKVLRDTIYF. The CDR3 region has the DNA TGTGCCAGCAGCTTAAAAGTTTTACGAGACACCATATATTTT.

This chain links TRBV7-2 with TRBJ2-1; D is unresolved. This CDR3 contains 14 residues. Trimming removed 2 bases from V and 6 bases from J, with 11 bases in between. Per the germline V gene, CDR1 is SGHTA and CDR2 is FQGNSA. The CDR3 DNA follows: TGTGCCAGCAGCTTACATGGGCAGACCAATGAGCAGTTCTTC. It encodes CASSLHGQTNEQFF.

V and J are TRBV25-1 and TRBJ2-7; D is perhaps TRBD2 (6 bases). Trimming shortened V by 3 bases and J by 2 bases, and 20 bases separated the two germline ends. This CDR3 spans 17 amino acids. Germline values: CDR1 MGHDK, CDR2 SYGVNS. The CDR3 spells CASSDNGGSSRTYEQYF. The CDR3 DNA is TGTGCCAGCAGTGATAACGGGGGATCTAGCAGGACCTACGAGCAGTACTTC.

The chain is built from TRBV9 and TRBJ2-2; 10 bases match TRBD2. This CDR3 is built from 15 residues. The germline CDR1 and CDR2 sequences are SGDLS and YYNGEE. Trimming at V came to 4 bases and at J to 6 bases, leaving 6 bases not matched to a gene. This CDR3 is CASSTSTSGSGELFF. The CDR3 nucleotides are TGTGCCAGCAGCACTTCGACTAGCGGGTCCGGGGAGCTGTTTTTT.

The chain couples TRBV4-1 to TRBJ2-5, with TRBD2 matching 8 bases. CDR1 and CDR2 (germline): MGHRA, YSYEKL. After removal of 1 base from V and 5 bases from J, the junction contained 6 bases not matched to a gene. CDR3 size: 15 residues. This CDR3 reads CASSQGHGREETQYF. CDR3 bases: TGCGCCAGCAGCCAAGGTCACGGGAGGGAGGAGACCCAGTACTTC.

The V and J genes are TRBV28 and TRBJ1-4; D may be TRBD1 (6 bases). The CDR3 contains 17 residues. V gave up 7 bases and J gave up 5 bases, with 23 bases separating them. The germline CDR1 and CDR2 sequences are MDHEN and SYDVKM. The CDR3 reads CASKPQGWNGLNEKLFF. CDR3 in DNA: TGTGCCAGCAAACCCCAGGGGTGGAACGGCTTAAATGAAAAACTGTTTTTT.

Turning to this clone: Other nucleotide sequences from this sample produce the same CDR3. V usage is TRBV6-5 and J usage is TRBJ2-7; possibly TRBD1 for D (6 bases). The germline V and J ends were trimmed by 0 bases and 2 bases, with 8 bases remaining between them. The CDR3 has 14 amino acids. Germline CDR1 and CDR2: MNHEY and SVGAGI. For the CDR3, the DNA is TGTGCCAGCAGTTACTCGACAGGCGCCTACGAGCAGTACTTC. This encodes CASSYSTGAYEQYF.

The chain links TRBV5-4 to TRBJ1-2, with D possibly TRBD1 on 5 matching bases. CDR3 length: 16 residues. V was clipped by 2 bases and J by 6 bases, with 20 bases between them. Germline loops: CDR1 SGHNT, CDR2 YYREEE (reference sequence). The chain's CDR3 is CASSLDRNPSHHGYTF. CDR3 in DNA: TGTGCCAGCAGCTTAGACAGAAACCCCAGTCACCATGGCTACACCTTC.

The genes are TRBV5-4 and TRBJ2-2; D perhaps matches TRBD1 (5 bases). V was shortened by 0 bases and J by 2 bases, with 8 bases between the two germline ends. In germline, CDR1 is SGHNT, CDR2 YYREEE (reference sequence). This CDR3 has 15 amino acids. The CDR3 nucleotides are TGTGCCAGCAGCTTGGGACAGACAAACACCGGGGAGCTGTTTTTT. It specifies CASSLGQTNTGELFF.

The chain is built from TRBV9 and TRBJ2-1, with 13 bases aligning to TRBD2. This CDR3 has 18 amino acids. V shed 3 bases, J shed 0 bases, and the junction held 6 bases outside the gene matches. From germline, CDR1 is SGDLS and CDR2 YYNGEE. The CDR3 spells CASSAGLAGANSYNEQFF. The CDR3 DNA sequence: TGTGCCAGCAGCGCAGGACTAGCGGGGGCTAACTCCTACAATGAGCAGTTCTTC.

The genes are TRBV21-1 and TRBJ2-7; TRBD2 reflects the table's D call only, with no check against the DNA. TRBV21-1 is given as a pseudogene. The CDR3 sequence is 17 residues long. CDR3 coding DNA: TGTGCCAGCAGCAAAAGGGAGGGGGTTAGCGGCTCCTACGAGCAGTACTTC. This sequence encodes CASSKREGVSGSYEQYF.